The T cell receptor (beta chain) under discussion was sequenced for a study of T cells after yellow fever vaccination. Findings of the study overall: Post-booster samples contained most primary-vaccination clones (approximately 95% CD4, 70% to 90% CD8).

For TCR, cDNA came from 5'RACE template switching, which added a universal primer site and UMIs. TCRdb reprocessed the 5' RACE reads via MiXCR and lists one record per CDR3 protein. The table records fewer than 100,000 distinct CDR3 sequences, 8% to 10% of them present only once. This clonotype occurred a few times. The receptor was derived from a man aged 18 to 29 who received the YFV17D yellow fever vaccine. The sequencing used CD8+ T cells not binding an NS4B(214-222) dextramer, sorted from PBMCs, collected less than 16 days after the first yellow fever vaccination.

The CDR3 spells CASSEGQNLPYEQYV. The CDR3, as DNA: TGCGCCAGCAGTGAAGGACAGAACTTACCCTACGAGCAGTACGTC. The V and J genes are TRBV10-1 and TRBJ2-7; maybe TRBD1 (6 bases). Between the trimmed V and J ends, which lost 3 bases and 2 bases, there was a span of 14 bases. The V gene's germline CDR1 is WNHNN and CDR2 SYGVQD (reference sequence). This CDR3 is 15 amino acids long.